In this sample, the clone carrying this T cell receptor beta chain turned up a few times. The data were obtained in a study of blood T cell repertoires in COVID-19. Whole-study context: The samples span acute and convalescent COVID-19 from the United States, Italy and Spain. The analysed material was cDNA or gDNA that came from T cells, B-cell-depleted T cells, or PBMCs.

Germline-derived CDR1 and CDR2 are SGHRS and YFSETQ. The V segment lost 4 bases and the J segment 5 bases; nucleotides outside the gene matches: 8. This CDR3 region has 15 residues. Original processing notes: The authors estimated nucleated cell counts from reference gene primer amplification. Libraries were prepared by immunoSEQ multiplex PCR; TCRdb keeps only in-frame clonotypes and omits some of them. That table supplies the V and J calls and clone size; D and trimming were determined from the DNA. Among some 46,000 clones listed, 82% were seen once. The chain carries TRBV5-1 and TRBJ1-1; 10 bases agree with TRBD1. This receptor was identified in a woman in her sixties or seventies with acute or convalescent COVID-19. Sequenced material: peripheral blood. CDR3 DNA: TGCGCCAGCAGCAAGCGACAGGGGGCACGGACTGAAGCTTTCTTT. Its translation is CASSKRQGARTEAFF.